Below, 25 T cell receptor beta chains from the same sample are listed, as sequenced in a study of regulatory T cells in long-lasting Graves disease. Assembly of TCR beta libraries relied on iRepertoire HTBI primers together with Arm-PCR of CDR3 regions. TCRdb recomputed calls from the multiplex PCR reads with MiXCR, one row per CDR3 protein. The sample records some 500,000 distinct CDR3 sequences, roughly 16% being singletons. Sample time point: newly diagnosed GD, antithyroid drugs for less than 3 months. The TCR library was made from RNA that had been extracted from PBMCs in TRIzol. These same records also appear under a second study, on T cells in Graves' hyperthyroidism and ophthalmopathy.

The specimen was peripheral blood mononuclear cells (PBMCs), collected at new diagnosis, from a patient treated with antithyroid drugs. Receptors originate from a woman in her forties or fifties with Graves disease.

The chain employs TRBV6-1 and TRBJ2-7; D tentatively reads TRBD1 or TRBD2 (5 bases each). This CDR3 has 15 amino acids. CDR1 and CDR2 from the germline V gene are MNHNS and SASEGT. The V end lost 2 bases, the J end lost 2 bases, and 13 bases lay between the germline ends. The CDR3 region is CASSEPGTVPYEQYF. In DNA, the CDR3 is TGTGCCAGCAGTGAACCCGGGACGGTCCCCTACGAGCAGTACTTC.

This clonotype was recorded many times. The V and J genes are TRBV20-1 and TRBJ1-2; TRBD1 might be the D (5 bases). The germline CDR1 and CDR2 sequences are DFQATT and SNEGSKA (reference sequence). V dropped 4 bases and J dropped 2 bases, with 11 bases sitting between them. The CDR3 is 13 amino acids. CDR3 protein: CSAKDSYNYGYTF. The DNA of the CDR3 is TGCAGTGCTAAAGACAGTTACAACTATGGCTACACCTTC.

This chain connects TRBV5-6 to TRBJ2-7; 10 bases line up with TRBD2. Germline V lookup: CDR1 SGHDT, CDR2 YYEEEE. V shed 4 bases, J shed 2 bases, and the junction held 9 bases outside the gene matches. The CDR3 covers 16 residues. Here the CDR3 reads CASSPVLAGAPYEQYF. CDR3 coding DNA: TGTGCCAGCAGCCCTGTCCTAGCGGGGGCACCCTACGAGCAGTACTTC.

The chain is built from TRBV6-2 or TRBV6-3 and TRBJ2-3; the D gene is possibly TRBD1 (7 bases). CDR1 MNHEY and CDR2 SVGEGT come from the germline V gene. This CDR3 is built from 15 residues. Trimming pared 2 bases from V and 2 bases from J, leaving 11 bases between. As DNA, the CDR3 is TGTGCCAGCAGTTACGGAGGGGGCGCCACAGATACGCAGTATTTT. Translation: CASSYGGGATDTQYF.

The chain uses TRBV25-1 and TRBJ1-6; 8 bases map to TRBD1. The CDR3 spans 14 residues. The junction had 8 bases not matched to a gene; V was cut back by 7 bases and J by 9 bases. Per germline, CDR1 MGHDK and CDR2 SYGVNS. In DNA form, the CDR3 reads TGTGCCAGCAAAGGACAGGGTTTGGGTTCACCCCTCCACTTT. This translates into CASKGQGLGSPLHF.

This clonotype was detected a few times. CDR3 protein: CASSEFGSGNTIYF. In DNA, the CDR3 is TGTGCCAGCAGTGAATTCGGGTCCGGAAACACCATATATTTT. The chain is built from TRBV2 and TRBJ1-3; the D is unclear. Between the trimmed V and J ends, which lost 2 bases and 4 bases, there was a span of 9 bases. This CDR3 is 14 amino acids long. The germline CDR1 and CDR2 sequences are SNHLY and FYNNEI. The whole variable domain, filled in from reference TRBV2 and TRBJ1-3, reads EPEVTQTPSHQVTQMGQEVILRCVPISNHLYFYWYRQILGQKVEFLVSFYNNEISEKSEIFDDQFSVERPDGSNFTLKIRSTKLEDSAMYFCASSEFGSGNTIYFGEGSWLTVV.

Ten or more counts support this clonotype. This sequence joins TRBV11-2 and TRBJ2-7, with D perhaps matching TRBD1 (6 bases). The CDR3 is 15 residues long. CDR1 SGHAT and CDR2 FQNNGV come from the germline V gene. V dropped 1 base and J dropped 3 bases, with 13 bases sitting between them. CDR3 region: CASSLVDSSIYEQYF. As DNA, the CDR3 is TGTGCCAGCAGCTTAGTGGACAGCTCTATCTACGAGCAGTACTTC.

At least ten counts were recorded for this clonotype. The chain combines TRBV11-2 with TRBJ2-1; weak D call: TRBD1 (6 bases). The CDR3 sequence is 15 residues long. Germline CDR1 reads SGHAT; CDR2 reads FQNNGV. The V and J ends lost 1 base and 2 bases respectively, with 9 bases between them. The CDR3 sequence: CASSLGQAAYNEQFF. CDR3 sequence (DNA): TGTGCCAGCAGCTTAGGACAGGCGGCCTACAATGAGCAGTTCTTC.

This clonotype was seen more than once but under ten times. This chain links TRBV12-3 or TRBV12-4 with TRBJ2-3, with 9 bases fitting TRBD2. The V segment lost 5 bases and the J segment 6 bases; nucleotides outside the gene matches: 6. The CDR3 contains 14 residues. CDR3 in DNA: TGTGCCAGCAGTAAAGCGGGGGGCAGGGATACGCAGTATTTT. It encodes CASSKAGGRDTQYF.

The chain recombines TRBV5-1 with TRBJ1-1; 7 bases are a match to TRBD1. The length of the CDR3 is 19 residues. V was clipped by 1 base and J by 6 bases; unmatched bases: 21. Germline assignment: CDR1 SGHRS and CDR2 YFSETQ. The CDR3 sequence: CASSLLPPAGQAERAEAFF. The CDR3 DNA sequence: TGCGCCAGCAGCTTGCTCCCGCCCGCAGGACAGGCAGAGAGGGCTGAAGCTTTCTTT. Variable domain in full (rest from reference TRBV5-1 and TRBJ1-1): KAGVTQTPRYLIKTRGQQVTLSCSPISGHRSVSWYQQTPGQGLQFLFEYFSETQRNKGNFPGRFSGRQFSNSRSEMNVSTLELGDSALYLCASSLLPPAGQAERAEAFFGQGTRLTVV.

This clonotype was counted at least ten times. V is TRBV3-1 and J is TRBJ1-6, with 9 bases matching TRBD1. CDR3 length equals 15 residues. V shed 4 bases, J shed 2 bases, and the junction held 0 bases outside the gene matches. CDR1 and CDR2 from the germline V gene are LGHDT and YNNKEL (reference sequence). The CDR3 DNA is TGTGCCAGCAGCCGGGACAGGGCCTATAATTCACCCCTCCACTTT. Translation: CASSRDRAYNSPLHF.

This chain joins TRBV19 and TRBJ1-5, with no clear D. Trimming cost V 3 bases and J 4 bases, with 7 bases left between them. Germline CDR1 reads LNHDA; CDR2 reads SQIVND (reference sequence). The CDR3 is 13 residues long. The CDR3 sequence is CASSIFENQPQHF. In DNA form, the CDR3 reads TGTGCCAGTAGTATCTTTGAAAATCAGCCCCAGCATTTT.

This clonotype showed up just a few times. The CDR3 region is CASSEAGNPAWYGYTF. For the CDR3, the DNA is TGTGCCAGCAGTGAAGCGGGAAACCCAGCTTGGTATGGCTACACCTTC. J is TRBJ1-2 and V is TRBV6-1; D unclear. Germline CDR1 is MNHNS and CDR2 is SASEGT. Trimming removed 0 bases at V and 5 bases at J, with 16 bases between. This CDR3 is built from 16 residues.

This clonotype has ten or more counts. The chain couples TRBV12-3 or TRBV12-4 to TRBJ2-5; D gene unclear. Trimming left V 3 bases short and J 5 bases short, with 7 bases between. The CDR3 sequence is 12 residues long. The CDR3, as DNA: TGTGCCAGCAGTTTCAAAAGGGAGACCCAGTACTTC. Protein product: CASSFKRETQYF.

This clonotype has only one observation. V usage is TRBV11-2 and J usage is TRBJ2-4; TRBD1 matches at 10 bases. The CDR3 has 18 amino acids. The J segment lost 2 bases and the V segment lost 2 bases, leaving 9 bases of the junction unmatched. Germline-derived CDR1 and CDR2 are SGHAT and FQNNGV. The CDR3 coding sequence is TGTGCCAGCAGCTTAATATTGGGGACAGGGGTTACCAAAAACATTCAGTACTTC. This encodes CASSLILGTGVTKNIQYF.

In the case of this clonotype: This may arise from a read error, as a much more abundant clone is one base away. This chain joins TRBV2 and TRBJ1-2; D possibly corresponds to TRBD1 (6 bases). Germline assignment: CDR1 SNHLY and CDR2 FYNNEI. The CDR3 extends over 12 amino acids. CDR3 sequence reads: CASSEQGNGYAF. CDR3 nucleotides: TGTGCCAGCAGTGAACAGGGGAATGGCTACGCCTTC.

Many counts were recorded for this clonotype. The rearrangement uses TRBV11-2 and TRBJ1-6, with D possibly being TRBD1 (6 bases). Looked up from germline, CDR1 is SGHAT and CDR2 is FQNNGV. The CDR3 sequence is 15 residues long. The V end lost 0 bases, the J end lost 7 bases, and 10 bases lay between the germline ends. The CDR3 DNA reads as TGTGCCAGCAGCTTAGAAACAGGGTTCAATTCACCCCTCCACTTT. The encoded protein is CASSLETGFNSPLHF.

This chain joins TRBV11-2 and TRBJ1-1; D unresolved. V lost 5 bases, J lost 3 bases, and 25 bases lay in between. The CDR3 spans 18 residues. The germline V gene encodes CDR1 SGHAT and CDR2 FQNNGV. The DNA for the CDR3 is TGTGCCAGCAGCCCCCGTGTTTTGTTTCGGTTGGTACACACTGAAGCTTTCTTT. Translating it yields CASSPRVLFRLVHTEAFF.

A few counts support this clonotype. The V call is TRBV29-1, the J call TRBJ1-2; unclear D gene. V was pared by 4 bases and J by 2 bases, with 11 bases between. The CDR3 contains 13 residues. Germline V gene lookup returns CDR1 SQVTM and CDR2 ANQGSEA. CDR3 amino acids: CSVAGEPNYGYTF. The CDR3 nucleotides read TGCAGCGTTGCCGGGGAGCCCAACTATGGCTACACCTTC.

This clonotype was picked up many times. This rearrangement joins TRBV19 to TRBJ1-6, with a weak D call TRBD1 (6 bases). This CDR3 has 14 amino acids. CDR1 and CDR2 from the germline V gene are LNHDA and SQIVND (reference sequence). V was clipped by 5 bases and J by 11 bases, with 16 bases between them. The CDR3 DNA reads as TGTGCCAGTAGTTCACAGGGCGATGCGGCACCCCTCCACTTT. Translating gives CASSSQGDAAPLHF.

This clonotype was picked up many times. The chain links TRBV4-1 to TRBJ1-2; 7 bases are a match to TRBD1. CDR3 size: 15 residues. The V and J ends lost 3 bases and 4 bases, in that order; junction bases with no gene match: 8. Germline values: CDR1 MGHRA, CDR2 YSYEKL. The CDR3, as DNA: TGCGCCAGCAGCCAGCCGGGACAGAAGATCTATGGCTACACCTTC. Amino acids: CASSQPGQKIYGYTF.

At least ten counts were recorded for this clonotype. The CDR3: CASSQRGAPQETQYF. CDR3 in DNA: TGTGCCAGCAGCCAGCGGGGGGCGCCCCAAGAGACCCAGTACTTC. The chain uses TRBV7-2 and TRBJ2-5; 9 nucleotides align to TRBD2. The V gene's germline CDR1 is SGHTA and CDR2 FQGNSA. V lost 5 bases and J lost 1; bases outside the gene matches: 5. The CDR3 is 15 residues long.

This clonotype came up many times. The V call is TRBV5-5, the J call TRBJ2-5; D not certain. The CDR3 spans 15 residues. Germline CDR1 is SGHKS and CDR2 is YYEKEE (reference sequence). Trimming left V 2 bases short and J 5 bases short, with 16 bases between. CDR3 in amino acids: CASSLGREWKETQYF. The CDR3 DNA is TGTGCCAGCAGCTTAGGGCGAGAGTGGAAGGAGACCCAGTACTTC.

This clonotype has more than one count but fewer than ten. Here the CDR3 omits its conserved ending phenylalanine or tryptophan, so a read error is the likely source. The chain couples TRBV12-3 or TRBV12-4 to TRBJ1-1, with D perhaps TRBD1 (6 bases). Deletions cut 2 bases from V and 5 bases from J, with 12 bases between. This CDR3 is 14 amino acids long. In DNA form, the CDR3 reads TGTGCCAGCAGTTTAAGGGGAGGGGGAACTGAAGCTTTCTCT. The encoded protein is CASSLRGGGTEAFS.

With regard to this clonotype: A much more abundant neighbour one base away suggests this may be a read error. The genes are TRBV2 and TRBJ2-3; the match to TRBD1 covers 8 bases. The DNA end lines up better with TRBJ1-5; the J call may be wrong. Germline V lookup: CDR1 SNHLY, CDR2 FYNNEI. CDR3 length equals 17 residues. The chain's CDR3 is CASSSPQGGISTDTQHF. The CDR3 region has the DNA TGTGCCAGCAGTTCACCACAGGGGGGGATAAGCACAGATACGCAGCATTTT.